This is a list of T cell receptor beta chains from one sample in a study of human T cells and chemical hapten exposure. TCRdb fed the RACE reads into MiXCR, producing one record per CDR3 protein. Of roughly 380,000 distinct CDR3 sequences in the sample, about 6% are singletons; the top ten hold more than 5.5%. This material consisted of whole blood, taken in connection with sensitization to the hapten diphenylcyclopropenone (DPC). The receptors derive from a young woman with alopecia areata. Some clones in this sample may be carry-over from other donors' samples. The CDR3 runs from the conserved cysteine through the conserved F or W. The order of the fields is J gene, V gene, clone size, D gene, CDR3 protein, CDR3 DNA. D genes are given only for firm matches. Clone sizes are given selectively: once, few, many, or a class where the clone is expanded.

>TRBJ1-5|TRBV7-8|many|.
CASSPQRGMSNQPQHF
TGTGCCAGCAGCCCCCAACGAGGAATGAGCAATCAGCCCCAGCATTTT
>TRBJ2-3|TRBV3-1|few|.
CASSQRLGTPSAVSTDTQYF
TGTGCCAGCAGCCAAAGGCTCGGCACACCCTCCGCAGTTAGCACAGATACGCAGTATTTT
>TRBJ2-1|TRBV6-2/TRBV6-3|many|TRBD1
CASSVLSPGQGEQFF
TGTGCCAGCAGTGTCCTCTCCCCGGGACAGGGTGAGCAGTTCTTC
>TRBJ2-1|TRBV18|many|.
CASRLGPGGEQFF
TGTGCCAGCCGCTTGGGACCCGGGGGTGAGCAGTTCTTC
>TRBJ1-2|TRBV6-5|.|.
CASSYDVFGQAGTSYGYTF
TGTGCCAGCAGTTACGATGTGTTCGGGCAGGCCGGGACTTCCTATGGCTACACCTTC
>TRBJ2-7|TRBV5-6|.|TRBD1
CASSFGTGPSYEQYF
TGTGCCAGCAGCTTTGGGACAGGGCCCTCCTACGAGCAGTACTTC
>TRBJ2-3|TRBV13|.|.
CASSSMDLSDTQYF
TGTGCCAGCAGCTCTATGGACTTGTCCGATACGCAGTATTTT
>TRBJ2-5|TRBV6-1|.|.
CASTGTREETQYF
TGTGCCAGCACCGGGACGCGTGAAGAGACCCAGTACTTC
>TRBJ1-1|TRBV2|many|.
CASSAGDSEAFF
TGTGCCAGCAGTGCAGGGGACTCTGAAGCTTTCTTT
>TRBJ2-2|TRBV12-5|many|.
CASGVTNTGELFF
TGTGCTAGTGGCGTTACGAACACCGGGGAGCTGTTTTTT